This T cell receptor beta chain was observed in a study of blood T cell repertoires in COVID-19. The wider study: PBMCs, B-cell-depleted T cells, or T cells were the source of the cDNA or gDNA that made up the material.

The trim removed 4 bases at V and 5 bases at J, leaving 17 bases unmatched. Germline CDR1 is LGHDT and CDR2 is YNNKEL (reference sequence). The CDR3 has 20 residues. Under the authors' procedure: Reference gene primer amplification in the assay estimated nucleated cell counts. The data were produced by immunoSEQ multiplex PCR, yet TCRdb's version contains in-frame clones alone and is incomplete. V and J calls and clone size come straight from that table; D and trimming were deduced from the DNA. The sample contains about 78,000 clones, 88% of which appear only once. This chain connects TRBV3-1 (or the pseudogene TRBV3-2) to TRBJ2-1, with 13 bases aligning to TRBD2. This sequence was found in a man in his sixties or seventies with active or convalescent COVID-19. The sample taken for sequencing was peripheral blood. CDR3 DNA: TGTGCCAGCAGCCCACTGCCTCGGATGACTAGCGGGGGGCACGACAATGAGCAGTTCTTC. Translated, it gives CASSPLPRMTSGGHDNEQFF.